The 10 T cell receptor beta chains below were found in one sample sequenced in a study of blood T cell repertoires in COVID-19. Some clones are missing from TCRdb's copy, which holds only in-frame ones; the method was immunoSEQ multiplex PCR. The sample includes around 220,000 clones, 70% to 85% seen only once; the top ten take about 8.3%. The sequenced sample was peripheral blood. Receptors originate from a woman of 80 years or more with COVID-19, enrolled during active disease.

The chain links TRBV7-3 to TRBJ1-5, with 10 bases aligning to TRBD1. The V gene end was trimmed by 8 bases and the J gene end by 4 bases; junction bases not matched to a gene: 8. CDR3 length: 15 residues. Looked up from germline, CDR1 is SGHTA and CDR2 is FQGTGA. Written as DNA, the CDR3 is TGTGCCAGCCAAGTAGCGGGACAGGGGAATCAGCCCCAGCATTTT. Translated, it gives CASQVAGQGNQPQHF.

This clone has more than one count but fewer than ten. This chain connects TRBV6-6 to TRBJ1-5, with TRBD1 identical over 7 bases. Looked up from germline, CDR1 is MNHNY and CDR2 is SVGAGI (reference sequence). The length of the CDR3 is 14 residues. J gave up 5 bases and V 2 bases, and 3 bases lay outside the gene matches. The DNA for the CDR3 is TGTGCCAGCAGTTACCCTGACAGGGATCAGCCCCAGCATTTT. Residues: CASSYPDRDQPQHF.

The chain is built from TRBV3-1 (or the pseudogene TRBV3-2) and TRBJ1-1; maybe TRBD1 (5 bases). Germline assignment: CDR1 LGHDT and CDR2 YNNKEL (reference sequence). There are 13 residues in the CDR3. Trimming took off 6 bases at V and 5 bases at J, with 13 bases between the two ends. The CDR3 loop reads CASSGGWSTEAFF. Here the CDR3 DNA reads TGTGCCAGCAGTGGGGGGTGGAGTACTGAAGCTTTCTTT.

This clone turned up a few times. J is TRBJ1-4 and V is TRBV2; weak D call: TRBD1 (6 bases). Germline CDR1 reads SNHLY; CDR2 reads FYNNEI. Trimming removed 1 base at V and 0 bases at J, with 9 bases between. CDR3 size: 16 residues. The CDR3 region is CASSEDRAATNEKLFF. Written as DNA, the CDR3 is TGTGCCAGCAGTGAAGACAGGGCTGCAACTAATGAAAAACTGTTTTTT.

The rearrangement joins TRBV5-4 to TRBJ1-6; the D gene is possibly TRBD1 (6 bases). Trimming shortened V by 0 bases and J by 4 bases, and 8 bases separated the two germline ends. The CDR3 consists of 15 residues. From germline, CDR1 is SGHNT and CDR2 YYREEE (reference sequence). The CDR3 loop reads CASSLGGQYNSPLHF. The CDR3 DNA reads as TGTGCCAGCAGCTTGGGCGGACAGTATAATTCACCCCTCCACTTT.

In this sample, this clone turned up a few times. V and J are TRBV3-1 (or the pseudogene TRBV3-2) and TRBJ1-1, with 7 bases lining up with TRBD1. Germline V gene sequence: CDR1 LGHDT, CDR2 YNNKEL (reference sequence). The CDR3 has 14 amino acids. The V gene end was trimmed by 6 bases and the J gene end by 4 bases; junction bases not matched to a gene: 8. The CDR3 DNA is TGTGCCAGCAGTCGCAGGGGGGTCGGCACTGAAGCTTTCTTT. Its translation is CASSRRGVGTEAFF.

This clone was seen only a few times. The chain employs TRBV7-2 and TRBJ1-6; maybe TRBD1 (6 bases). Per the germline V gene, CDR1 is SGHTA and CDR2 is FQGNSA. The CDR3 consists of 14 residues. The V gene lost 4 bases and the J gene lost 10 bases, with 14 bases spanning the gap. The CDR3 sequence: CASSSGQPGSPLHF. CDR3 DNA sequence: TGTGCCAGCAGCTCCGGACAGCCCGGCTCACCCCTCCACTTT.

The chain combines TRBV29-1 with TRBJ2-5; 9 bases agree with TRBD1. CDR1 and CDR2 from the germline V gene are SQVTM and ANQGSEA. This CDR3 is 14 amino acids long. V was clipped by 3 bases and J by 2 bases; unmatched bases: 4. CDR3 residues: CSVEGTGNQETQYF. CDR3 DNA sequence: TGCAGCGTTGAGGGGACAGGGAATCAAGAGACCCAGTACTTC. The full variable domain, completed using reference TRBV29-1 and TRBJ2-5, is SAVISQKPSRDICQRGTSLTIQCQVDSQVTMMFWYRQQPGQSLTLIATANQGSEATYESGFVIDKFPISRPNLTFSTLTVSNMSPEDSSIYLCSVEGTGNQETQYFGPGTRLLVL.

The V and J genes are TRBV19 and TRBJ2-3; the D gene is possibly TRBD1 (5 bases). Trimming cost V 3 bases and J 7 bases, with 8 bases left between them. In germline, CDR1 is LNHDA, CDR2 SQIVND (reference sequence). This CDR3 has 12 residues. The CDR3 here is CASSIPGNTQYF. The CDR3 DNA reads TGTGCCAGTAGTATTCCAGGGAATACGCAGTATTTT.

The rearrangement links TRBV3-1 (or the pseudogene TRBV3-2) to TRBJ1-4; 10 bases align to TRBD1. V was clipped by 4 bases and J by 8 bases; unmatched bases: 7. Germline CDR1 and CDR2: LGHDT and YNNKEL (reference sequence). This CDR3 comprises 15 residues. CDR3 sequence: CASSPGQGRQEKLFF. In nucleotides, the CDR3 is TGTGCCAGCAGCCCGGGACAGGGGCGGCAAGAAAAACTGTTTTTT.